The rows below give T cell receptor beta chains drawn from one sample of a study of T cell responses to AZD1222 COVID-19 vaccine. Measured with immunoSEQ multiplex PCR; TCRdb has only the in-frame clones, and not every one. This sample has around 83,000 clones; over 75% occur once, and the top ten carry approximately 21%. The sample here was peripheral blood, taken on day 0 of AZD1222 vaccination. The receptor source for this set is an adult in good health. Each CDR3 is given with its conserved first and last residue. Fields, in order: J gene, clone size, D gene, V gene, CDR3 DNA, CDR3 protein. D genes are given only for firm matches. Not every row has a clone size; where given, it reads once, few, many or a size class.

j_gene: TRBJ2-3; abundance: .; d_gene: TRBD2; v_gene: TRBV7-2; CDR3nt: TGTGCCAGCAGCTTAGGGGCGCTAGCGGGGGGAACAGATACGCAGTATTTT; CDR3aa: CASSLGALAGGTDTQYF
j_gene: TRBJ1-1; abundance: .; d_gene: .; v_gene: TRBV6-5; CDR3nt: TGTGCCAGCAGCGAGCCTCAATTACACACTGAAGCTTTCTTT; CDR3aa: CASSEPQLHTEAFF
j_gene: TRBJ2-2; abundance: .; d_gene: TRBD2; v_gene: TRBV2; CDR3nt: TGTGCCAGCGGGGGTAGCGGGGCCTACACCGGGGAGCTGTTTTTT; CDR3aa: CASGGSGAYTGELFF
j_gene: TRBJ1-1; abundance: .; d_gene: .; v_gene: TRBV28; CDR3nt: TGTGCCAGCACGATAGGTTGGAGGGCTGAAGCTTTCTTT; CDR3aa: CASTIGWRAEAFF
j_gene: TRBJ2-5; abundance: .; d_gene: TRBD2; v_gene: TRBV4-2; CDR3nt: TGTGCCAGCAGCCAAGGTCTAAGCGGGGGGGCCCCAGAGACCCAGTACTTC; CDR3aa: CASSQGLSGGAPETQYF
j_gene: TRBJ2-4; abundance: .; d_gene: .; v_gene: TRBV6-2/TRBV6-3; CDR3nt: TGTGCCAGCAGTTACTCGCCCTCCCTTACGATAGCCAAAAACATTCAGTACTTC; CDR3aa: CASSYSPSLTIAKNIQYF
j_gene: TRBJ2-7; abundance: .; d_gene: .; v_gene: TRBV6-6; CDR3nt: TGTGCCAGCAGTTCCCCTGACGGACGGAATTACGAGCAGTACTTC; CDR3aa: CASSSPDGRNYEQYF
j_gene: TRBJ1-5; abundance: .; d_gene: .; v_gene: TRBV6-2/TRBV6-3; CDR3nt: TGTGCCAGCAGTTACTACCGGGGGTTGGTGGTCGATCAGCCCCAGCATTTT; CDR3aa: CASSYYRGLVVDQPQHF
j_gene: TRBJ2-5; abundance: .; d_gene: .; v_gene: TRBV7-9; CDR3nt: TGTGCCAGCAGCTCCTCGGAGACCCAGTACTTC; CDR3aa: CASSSSETQYF
j_gene: TRBJ1-2; abundance: .; d_gene: TRBD1; v_gene: TRBV9; CDR3nt: TGTGCCAGCAGCGTAGCTACGGGATGGGACAGGGGGCGCTTCTATGGCTACACCTTC; CDR3aa: CASSVATGWDRGRFYGYTF
j_gene: TRBJ2-7; abundance: .; d_gene: TRBD2; v_gene: TRBV2; CDR3nt: TGTGCCAGCAGGCTACGGGGAGCGGGAAGCTCCTACGAGCAGTACTTC; CDR3aa: CASRLRGAGSSYEQYF
j_gene: TRBJ2-7; abundance: .; d_gene: .; v_gene: TRBV15; CDR3nt: TGTGCCACCAGCAGAGATGGAGGGGCCTACGAGCAGTACTTC; CDR3aa: CATSRDGGAYEQYF
j_gene: TRBJ2-7; abundance: .; d_gene: .; v_gene: TRBV5-1; CDR3nt: TGCGCCAGCACTTGGGTTGGGGGCACCTCCTACGAGCAGTACTTC; CDR3aa: CASTWVGGTSYEQYF
j_gene: TRBJ1-1; abundance: .; d_gene: .; v_gene: TRBV19; CDR3nt: TGTGCCAGTAGTCCGAAATTCGACAGGCTGAACACTGAAGCTTTCTTT; CDR3aa: CASSPKFDRLNTEAFF
j_gene: TRBJ2-7; abundance: .; d_gene: .; v_gene: TRBV19; CDR3nt: TGTGCCAGTAGTAGACAGGGGATGCAGCGGGGCTACGAGCAGTACTTC; CDR3aa: CASSRQGMQRGYEQYF
j_gene: TRBJ2-2; abundance: .; d_gene: .; v_gene: TRBV7-8; CDR3nt: TGTGCCAGCAGCTACTTACAAGGGGCTCGGGAGCTGTTTTTT; CDR3aa: CASSYLQGARELFF
j_gene: TRBJ2-1; abundance: .; d_gene: TRBD1; v_gene: TRBV29-1; CDR3nt: TGCAGCGTTTTTGAGGGGACAGGGAAGGAGCAGTTCTTC; CDR3aa: CSVFEGTGKEQFF
j_gene: TRBJ1-2; abundance: .; d_gene: .; v_gene: TRBV2; CDR3nt: TGTGCCAGCAGGGGTGAGGGAGGCTCTGGCTACACCTTC; CDR3aa: CASRGEGGSGYTF
j_gene: TRBJ1-4; abundance: .; d_gene: .; v_gene: TRBV9; CDR3nt: TGTGCCAGCAGCTTTGGGGGCACGGGTGAAAAACTGTTTTTT; CDR3aa: CASSFGGTGEKLFF
j_gene: TRBJ2-2; abundance: .; d_gene: .; v_gene: TRBV7-2; CDR3nt: TGTGCCAGCACTATCGGGGACACCGGGGAGCTGTTTTTT; CDR3aa: CASTIGDTGELFF
j_gene: TRBJ1-1; abundance: .; d_gene: TRBD1; v_gene: TRBV7-8; CDR3nt: TGTGCCAGCAGCTTATGGGACAGGGGGAACACTGAAGCTTTCTTT; CDR3aa: CASSLWDRGNTEAFF
j_gene: TRBJ1-1; abundance: once; d_gene: .; v_gene: TRBV7-9; CDR3nt: TGTGCCAGCAGCTTAGGGTCGAACGGTGAAGCTTTCTTT; CDR3aa: CASSLGSNGEAFF
j_gene: TRBJ1-5; abundance: few; d_gene: .; v_gene: TRBV10-3; CDR3nt: TGTGCCATCAGTGAGGGCGGGGCGAGGAGTCCCCAGCATTTT; CDR3aa: CAISEGGARSPQHF